One TCR beta chain is described in this entry. Its antigen remains unknown. These data come from a study of post-analysis software for immune sequencing data. General study points: Multiple sclerosis patients showed significantly lower normalized Chao1 diversity than controls did. There were a handful of TRBV segments more frequent in patients than controls, and TRBV5-6, TRBV5-1 and TRBV20-1 were among them. Strong co-clustering by F measure linked samples that shared a preparation batch.

Researchers reported that TCR beta cDNA libraries carried unique molecular identifiers. TCRdb redid the calling of the PCR reads with MiXCR, one entry per CDR3 protein. This sample yields 800,000 to 950,000 distinct CDR3 sequences, of which roughly 50% are seen a single time; 4.6% belongs to the top ten. V was cut by 0 bases and J by 9 bases, with 12 bases left in between. CDR1 is ENHRY and CDR2 is SYGVKD in the germline V gene. The CDR3 contains 13 residues. V usage is TRBV10-3 and J usage is TRBJ2-7; D ambiguous. This TCR derives from a girl under 18 with multiple sclerosis. The sample taken for sequencing was blood. The CDR3 nucleotides are TGTGCCATCAGTGAGTCGGAGACACCGCCGCAGTACTTC. It specifies CAISESETPPQYF.